Listed below are T cell receptor beta chains from one sample, sequenced in a study of blood T cell repertoires in COVID-19. This table comes from immunoSEQ multiplex PCR, and its TCRdb copy is limited to in-frame clones, with some not included. The table records some 200,000 clones, around 83% of them present only once. The sequencing sample was made of peripheral blood. Source of these receptors: a human donor in a cohort sampled during active COVID-19. Each CDR3 is given with its conserved first and last residue. D genes are given only for firm matches. For some rows the clone size is stated as once, few or many, or as a class when expanded; others skip it.

clone_size j_call cdr3_length v_call d_call cdr3_nt cdr3_aa
- TRBJ2-7 13 TRBV9 TRBD1 TGTGCCAGCAGCAGACGACAGGGGTACGAGCAGTACTTC CASSRRQGYEQYF
once TRBJ2-1 16 TRBV5-1 - TGCGCCAGCAGCTTGGCGGGAGCAATAGGGGGCGGTGAGCAGTTCTTC CASSLAGAIGGGEQFF
- TRBJ1-1 16 TRBV18 TRBD1 TGTGCCAGCTCACCGCTTGGGACAGCTAAGAACACTGAAGCTTTCTTT CASSPLGTAKNTEAFF
few TRBJ2-2 15 TRBV7-2 TRBD1 TGTGCCAGCAGCTCACAGGGGTTTAACACCGGGGAGCTGTTTTTT CASSSQGFNTGELFF
- TRBJ2-2 15 TRBV7-9 - TGTGCCAGCACCCACCGGCAGGGCGGAACCGGGGAGCTGTTTTTT CASTHRQGGTGELFF
- TRBJ2-5 12 TRBV10-2 - TGCGCCAGCAGTGAGTCGAAGGGAGGAATGTACTTC CASSESKGGMYF
- TRBJ1-2 15 TRBV28 TRBD1 TGTGCCAGCAGTCCAGGGGGTCAGGGGTGGTATGGCTACACCTTC CASSPGGQGWYGYTF
- TRBJ1-1 16 TRBV19 TRBD1 TGTGCCAGTAGTATAGGGGGTCGACAGGGGTTAACTGAAGCTTTCTTT CASSIGGRQGLTEAFF
- TRBJ2-5 14 TRBV30 - TGTGCCTGGAACCCATTGGGCCATCAAGAGACCCAGTACTTC CAWNPLGHQETQYF
- TRBJ1-2 14 TRBV19 TRBD1 TGTGCCAGTAGTGGGACAGGGGGAACCTATGGCTACACCTTC CASSGTGGTYGYTF
- TRBJ2-7 13 TRBV3-1/TRBV3-2 - TGTGCCAGCAGCCACCGGGGGTCTCTCGAGCAGTACTTC CASSHRGSLEQYF
- TRBJ2-6 15 TRBV9 - TGTGCCAGCAGCTCACAGGGCTCTGGGGCCAACGTCCTGACTTTC CASSSQGSGANVLTF
- TRBJ2-1 15 TRBV3-1/TRBV3-2 TRBD1 TGTGCCAGCAGCCAACGACAGGGGGACTACAATGAGCAGTTCTTC CASSQRQGDYNEQFF
- TRBJ1-5 17 TRBV10-3 TRBD1 TGTGCCATAAGCATGGGGGACAGCCCTTTTAGCAATCAGCCCCAGCATTTT CAISMGDSPFSNQPQHF
- TRBJ2-7 15 TRBV5-1 TRBD1 TGCGCCAGCAGACATAGACCGGGACAGCAAGACGAGCAGTACTTC CASRHRPGQQDEQYF
- TRBJ2-1 16 TRBV6-5 - TGTGCCAGCAGTTACTTTGGAGGTAGCTCCTACAATGAGCAGTTCTTC CASSYFGGSSYNEQFF
- TRBJ1-5 14 TRBV15 - TGTGCCACCAGCAGAGCCGGGGGCAATCAGCCCCAGCATTTT CATSRAGGNQPQHF
- TRBJ2-7 14 TRBV5-1 TRBD2 TGCGCCAGCAGCTTGGAAGCGGGATATTACGAGCAGTACTTC CASSLEAGYYEQYF
once TRBJ1-2 14 TRBV18 - TGTGCCAGCTCACCGGGACTACCAAACTATGGCTACACCTTC CASSPGLPNYGYTF
- TRBJ2-3 17 TRBV4-1 - TGCGCCAGCAGCACCTGGGGGGACGGGGCCGTCACAGATACGCAGTATTTT CASSTWGDGAVTDTQYF
- TRBJ2-3 13 TRBV15 - TGTGCCACCAGCAGAGATCCCACAGGGAGAGAGTATTTT CATSRDPTGREYF
- TRBJ2-3 13 TRBV6-5 TRBD2 TGTGCCAGCAGGGGGACTAGTTCAGATACGCAGTATTTT CASRGTSSDTQYF
once TRBJ2-5 12 TRBV6-6 - TGTGCCAGCAGTGGGAGTCTGGAGACCCAGTACTTC CASSGSLETQYF
once TRBJ1-5 16 TRBV28 - TGTGCCTGTCAAGGGGCCCTTTTGAGGAGCAATCAGCCCCAGCATTTT CACQGALLRSNQPQHF
- TRBJ1-5 18 TRBV4-1 TRBD1 TGCGCCAGCAGCCAAGAGGTAGGGGCAGGGGGCGTGAAACAGCCCCAGCATTTT CASSQEVGAGGVKQPQHF
few TRBJ1-5 13 TRBV6-2/TRBV6-3 - TGTGCCAGCAGTTACGGAGGGAATCAGCCCCAGCATTTT CASSYGGNQPQHF
- TRBJ2-5 13 TRBV10-2 - TGCGCCAGCAGTGAAGGGGCGTGGGAGACCCAGTACTTC CASSEGAWETQYF